One sample yielded the 26 T cell receptor beta chains listed below, sequenced in a study of blood T cell repertoires in COVID-19. Data came from immunoSEQ multiplex PCR; TCRdb stores just in-frame clones and leaves some out. The repertoire has 120,000 or so clones, about 77% of them found once; the top ten carry 20% to 25%. Sequenced material: peripheral blood. These TCRs come from a human donor in a cohort sampled during active COVID-19.

The J gene is TRBJ1-1, the V gene TRBV30; D unresolved. Trimming shortened V by 1 base and J by 6 bases, and 6 bases separated the two germline ends. From germline, CDR1 is GTSNPN and CDR2 SVGIG (reference sequence). The CDR3 consists of 11 residues. CDR3 amino acids: CAWSEESEAFF. As DNA, the CDR3 is TGTGCCTGGAGTGAAGAGTCTGAAGCTTTCTTT.

This clone was observed a handful of times. V gene TRBV27 combines with J gene TRBJ1-1; 7 bases are shared with TRBD1. J gave up 5 bases and V 6 bases, and 6 bases lay outside the gene matches. The germline gives CDR1 MNHEY, CDR2 SMNVEV (reference sequence). The length of the CDR3 is 13 residues. The chain's CDR3 is CASRPTGRTEAFF. CDR3 in DNA: TGTGCCAGCAGACCGACAGGGAGGACTGAAGCTTTCTTT.

The rearrangement uses TRBV19 and TRBJ1-5, with D hard to call. Germline V gene lookup returns CDR1 LNHDA and CDR2 SQIVND (reference sequence). CDR3 length equals 14 residues. V lost 6 bases and J 6 bases, leaving 15 bases between the germline ends. The CDR3 nucleotides are TGTGCCAGTAGCAATCTTCGTGGTAGTCAGCCCCAGCATTTT. Its protein product is CASSNLRGSQPQHF. Full variable domain (rest looked up from reference TRBV19 and TRBJ1-5): DGGITQSPKYLFRKEGQNVTLSCEQNLNHDAMYWYRQDPGQGLRLIYYSQIVNDFQKGDIAEGYSVSREKKESFPLTVTSAQKNPTAFYLCASSNLRGSQPQHFGDGTRLSIL.

The chain employs TRBV7-9 and TRBJ1-1; tentative D call: TRBD1 (5 bases). Trimming took 2 bases from V and 4 from J, leaving 8 bases between them. Germline values: CDR1 SEHNR, CDR2 FQNEAQ (reference sequence). The length of the CDR3 is 13 residues. The CDR3 DNA sequence: TGTGCCAGCAGCTTAATCGGGGGCACTGAAGCTTTCTTT. It encodes CASSLIGGTEAFF.

V gene TRBV7-9 combines with J gene TRBJ2-5; the match to TRBD2 covers 8 bases. The CDR3 sequence is 14 residues long. The junction had 6 bases not matched to a gene; V was cut back by 5 bases and J by 4 bases. CDR1 is SEHNR and CDR2 is FQNEAQ in the germline V gene (reference sequence). This CDR3 is CASSTRGGRETQYF. For the CDR3, the DNA is TGTGCCAGCAGCACGCGCGGGGGGCGAGAGACCCAGTACTTC. The variable domain in full, with the rest retrieved from reference TRBV7-9 and TRBJ2-5, is DTGVSQNPRHKITKRGQNVTFRCDPISEHNRLYWYRQTLGQGPEFLTYFQNEAQLEKSRLLSDRFSAERPKGSFSTLEIQRTEQGDSAMYLCASSTRGGRETQYFGPGTRLLVL.

The rearrangement joins TRBV5-8 to TRBJ1-4, with a tentative D call TRBD1 (5 bases). Germline lookup yields CDR1 SGHTS and CDR2 YDEGEE. Trimming removed 1 base at V and 4 bases at J, with 8 bases between. The length of the CDR3 is 14 residues. For the CDR3, the DNA is TGTGCCAGCAGCTTGACAGGAGTTAATGAAAAACTGTTTTTT. It yields the protein CASSLTGVNEKLFF.

V usage is TRBV7-6 and J usage is TRBJ2-2; 8 bases fit TRBD1. Germline CDR1 SGHVS, CDR2 FNYEAQ. V dropped 4 bases and J dropped 1; count of bases not matched to a gene: 5. CDR3 size: 16 residues. CDR3 DNA sequence: TGTGCCAGCAGCTCATCAGGGGGCTTGAACACCGGGGAGCTGTTTTTT. Amino acid sequence: CASSSSGGLNTGELFF. Complete variable domain (other parts from reference TRBV7-6 and TRBJ2-2): GAGVSQSPRYKVTKRGQDVALRCDPISGHVSLYWYRQALGQGPEFLTYFNYEAQQDKSGLPNDRFSAERPEGSISTLTIQRTEQRDSAMYRCASSSSGGLNTGELFFGEGSRLTVL.

J is TRBJ1-1 and V is TRBV7-9, with 11 nucleotides matching TRBD1. With 5 bases clipped from V and 6 bases from J, the junction kept 5 bases outside the gene matches. The CDR3 length is 14 residues. From germline, CDR1 is SEHNR and CDR2 FQNEAQ (reference sequence). The DNA of the CDR3 is TGTGCCAGCAGCCCGGGACAGGGGGGCCCTGAAGCTTTCTTT. Translation gives CASSPGQGGPEAFF.

The chain employs TRBV10-3 and TRBJ2-3; D uncertain. V dropped 8 bases and J dropped 0 bases, with 12 bases sitting between them. Germline V gives CDR1 ENHRY, CDR2 SYGVKD. CDR3 length: 14 amino acids. Here the CDR3 DNA reads TGTGCCATCGCCCCATTAACTAGCACAGATACGCAGTATTTT. This codes for CAIAPLTSTDTQYF.

This clone appeared a few times. The rearrangement joins TRBV4-1 to TRBJ2-1; a possible D gene is TRBD2 (7 bases). Trimming pared 0 bases from V and 0 bases from J, leaving 18 bases between. The CDR3 contains 19 residues. The V gene's germline CDR1 is MGHRA and CDR2 YSYEKL. DNA of the CDR3: TGCGCCAGCAGCCAAGATCCTCTCAAGGGGGGGAGCTCCTACAATGAGCAGTTCTTC. Amino acid sequence: CASSQDPLKGGSSYNEQFF.

This clone was counted only a few times. The genes are TRBV29-1 and TRBJ2-5, with D maybe TRBD1 (7 bases). The germline V and J ends were trimmed by 5 bases and 4 bases, with 11 bases remaining between them. Germline CDR1 and CDR2: SQVTM and ANQGSEA. This CDR3 contains 12 residues. The CDR3 protein is CSVQGGRETQYF. DNA of the CDR3: TGCAGCGTTCAGGGGGGCCGAGAGACCCAGTACTTC.

The rearrangement joins TRBV5-4 to TRBJ1-2, with 7 bases fitting TRBD1. Germline V gene data show CDR1 as SGHNT and CDR2 as YYREEE (reference sequence). The CDR3 runs 13 residues. The junction had 4 bases not matched to a gene; V was cut back by 5 bases and J by 3 bases. The CDR3 nucleotides are TGTGCCAGCAGATCCGGGACAGACTATGGCTACACCTTC. Protein product: CASRSGTDYGYTF.

V is TRBV6-5 and J is TRBJ1-5, with D possibly matching TRBD1 (5 bases). This CDR3 has 15 residues. Trimming took 6 bases from V and 0 from J, leaving 12 bases between them. Germline V gives CDR1 MNHEY, CDR2 SVGAGI. CDR3 loop: CASRVGGNSNQPQHF. The CDR3 nucleotides read TGTGCCAGCAGAGTGGGGGGAAATAGCAATCAGCCCCAGCATTTT.

The chain recombines TRBV28 with TRBJ1-4; D possibly corresponds to TRBD1 (6 bases). The CDR3 sequence is 14 residues long. V lost 8 bases and J lost 7, with 17 bases in between. CDR1 is MDHEN, CDR2 SYDVKM, per germline. The CDR3, as DNA: TGTGCCAGCCGTAACGCGGGGGGCACTGAAAAACTGTTTTTT. Amino acids: CASRNAGGTEKLFF.

The rearrangement links TRBV6-1 to TRBJ1-4; 10 nucleotides align to TRBD1. The trim removed 0 bases at V and 5 bases at J, leaving 3 bases unmatched. The CDR3 consists of 16 residues. From germline, CDR1 is MNHNS and CDR2 SASEGT. The CDR3 loop reads CASSEAGQGKNEKLFF. Here the CDR3 DNA reads TGTGCCAGCAGTGAAGCGGGACAGGGGAAGAATGAAAAACTGTTTTTT.

This chain links TRBV29-1 with TRBJ2-4, with D tentatively TRBD2 (6 bases). V was cut by 7 bases and J by 3 bases, with 16 bases left in between. This CDR3 spans 14 amino acids. Germline CDR1 and CDR2: SQVTM and ANQGSEA. This CDR3 is CSATGRRGKNIQYF. Written as DNA, the CDR3 is TGCAGCGCCACCGGCCGGCGGGGCAAAAACATTCAGTACTTC.

This chain joins TRBV21-1 and TRBJ1-2; no check of the table's D call, TRBD1, against the DNA was made. TRBV21-1 is recorded as a pseudogene. The CDR3 consists of 11 residues. The DNA of the CDR3 is TGTGCCAGCAGCAAAGAAACAGGCTACACCTTC. Its protein product is CASSKETGYTF.

The chain has TRBV28 and TRBJ1-2; 8 bases fit TRBD1. The V gene's germline CDR1 is MDHEN and CDR2 SYDVKM. J gave up 5 bases and V 3 bases, and 14 bases lay outside the gene matches. This CDR3 spans 17 amino acids. In nucleotides, the CDR3 is TGTGCCAGCAGTTTTTATGATCCTTTACAGGGGGGATATGGCTACACCTTC. Encoded protein: CASSFYDPLQGGYGYTF.

This clone was seen only once. This rearrangement joins TRBV30 to TRBJ1-1, with TRBD1 matching over 10 bases. Germline assignment: CDR1 GTSNPN and CDR2 SVGIG (reference sequence). The CDR3 has 16 residues. V lost 1 base, J lost 1 base, and 6 bases stayed unmatched. CDR3 in DNA: TGTGCCTGGAGTGGGGGGGACAGGGGAAGGAACACTGAAGCTTTCTTT. It specifies CAWSGGDRGRNTEAFF.

This chain links TRBV20-1 with TRBJ2-1, with D unresolved. The germline V gene encodes CDR1 DFQATT and CDR2 SNEGSKA (reference sequence). CDR3 length: 11 amino acids. The ends were cut back, 5 bases at V and 4 bases at J, with 6 bases in the middle. DNA for the CDR3: TGCAGTGCTTCCCTGTACAATGAGCAGTTCTTC. It translates to CSASLYNEQFF.

This chain uses TRBV5-6 with TRBJ2-7, with a weak D call TRBD1 (5 bases). V was clipped by 1 base and J by 0 bases, with 14 bases between them. The CDR3 is 16 amino acids. From germline, CDR1 is SGHDT and CDR2 YYEEEE. DNA for the CDR3: TGTGCCAGCAGCTTGACGCTACAGGCCTCCTCCTACGAGCAGTACTTC. Translating gives CASSLTLQASSYEQYF.

The J gene is TRBJ2-2, the V gene TRBV7-9, with D possibly TRBD1 on 7 matching bases. V was trimmed by 5 bases and J by 3 bases, leaving 25 bases between them. This CDR3 has 19 amino acids. Germline values: CDR1 SEHNR, CDR2 FQNEAQ (reference sequence). In nucleotides, the CDR3 is TGTGCCAGCAGCCAGGCGGGACAGACCCTTTTTTACTACACCGGGGAGCTGTTTTTT. This codes for CASSQAGQTLFYYTGELFF.

V and J are TRBV18 and TRBJ2-1, with D unclear. In germline, CDR1 is KGHSH, CDR2 LQKENI. The CDR3 is 15 residues long. The V end was cut by 3 bases, the J end by 8 bases, with 17 bases between. CDR3 sequence: CASSPRQRLRDEQFF. CDR3 in DNA: TGTGCCAGCTCACCTCGGCAGCGACTTCGCGATGAGCAGTTCTTC. The whole variable domain, remainder taken from reference TRBV18 and TRBJ2-1, is NAGVMQNPRHLVRRRGQEARLRCSPMKGHSHVYWYRQLPEEGLKFMVYLQKENIIDESGMPKERFSAEFPKEGPSILRIQQVVRGDSAAYFCASSPRQRLRDEQFFGPGTRLTVL.

This clone was recorded a few times. V is TRBV7-8 and J is TRBJ1-5; 7 bases line up with TRBD1. V was pared by 5 bases and J by 5 bases, with 9 bases of the junction left unmatched. Per the germline V gene, CDR1 is SGHVS and CDR2 is FQNEAQ. The CDR3 length is 15 residues. The DNA for the CDR3 is TGTGCCAGCAGCCAAACGACAGGGTTGGATCAGCCCCAGCATTTT. It codes for CASSQTTGLDQPQHF. The full variable domain, completed using reference TRBV7-8 and TRBJ1-5, is GAGVSQSPRYKVAKRGQDVALRCDPISGHVSLFWYQQALGQGPEFLTYFQNEAQLDKSGLPSDRFFAERPEGSVSTLKIQRTQQEDSAVYLCASSQTTGLDQPQHFGDGTRLSIL.

This chain connects TRBV29-1 to TRBJ1-1; 8 nucleotides line up with TRBD1. V shed 5 bases and J 5 bases; nucleotides not matched to a gene: 7. The CDR3 is 13 amino acids. CDR1 is SQVTM, CDR2 ANQGSEA, per germline. The CDR3 DNA reads as TGCAGCGTTTTTCAGGGGGCGTGGACTGAAGCTTTCTTT. Residues: CSVFQGAWTEAFF.

This chain links TRBV28 with TRBJ1-2; D is undetermined. The CDR3 runs to 13 residues. Trimming took 3 bases from V and 8 from J, leaving 13 bases between them. Germline CDR1 and CDR2: MDHEN and SYDVKM. The CDR3: CASSFRDLRGYTF. The CDR3 nucleotides are TGTGCCAGCAGTTTCCGCGACTTGAGAGGCTACACCTTC.